The 28 T cell receptor beta chains below come from one sample, sequenced in a study of T cells in Graves' hyperthyroidism and ophthalmopathy. Authors of the study amplified TCR beta CDR3 regions from RNA transcripts. The HTBI primer set drove a first-round RT-PCR of the TCR CDR3. From the multiplex PCR reads, TCRdb called clonotypes with MiXCR, one entry per CDR3 protein. Of around 660,000 distinct CDR3 sequences listed, about 45% were seen once; the top ten hold roughly 7.2%. The specimen sequenced was peripheral blood or thyroid tissue (not recorded which). The receptors shown here come from an adult man with Graves' disease, either hyperthyroidism or ophthalmopathy (not recorded which).

The chain carries TRBV2 and TRBJ1-5; TRBD1 agrees at 8 bases. V lost 4 bases, J lost 0 bases, and 11 bases stayed unmatched. CDR3 length: 18 residues. Germline V gene data show CDR1 as SNHLY and CDR2 as FYNNEI. CDR3 residues: CASSVGDRTFYSNQPQHF. The CDR3, as DNA: TGTGCCAGCAGTGTTGGGGACAGGACCTTTTATAGCAATCAGCCCCAGCATTTT.

This clonotype was counted at least ten times. The V and J genes are TRBV29-1 and TRBJ2-7, with 10 bases matching TRBD1. V dropped 5 bases and J dropped 0; count of bases not matched to a gene: 1. CDR3 size: 13 residues. Germline CDR1 is SQVTM and CDR2 is ANQGSEA. In DNA, the CDR3 is TGCAGCGTTTGGACAGGGGGCTCCTACGAGCAGTACTTC. Its translation is CSVWTGGSYEQYF.

The genes are TRBV12-3 or TRBV12-4 and TRBJ1-2, with a weak D call TRBD1 (5 bases). The length of the CDR3 is 15 residues. V lost 6 bases and J 3 bases, leaving 17 bases between the germline ends. CDR3 bases: TGTGCCAGCAGCCAAGAAAGTGGGACGGACTATGGCTACACCTTC. This sequence encodes CASSQESGTDYGYTF.

The chain employs TRBV2 and TRBJ2-5, with 11 bases that match TRBD2. Germline V CDR1 and CDR2: SNHLY, FYNNEI. After removal of 5 bases from V and 2 bases from J, the junction contained 4 bases not matched to a gene. This CDR3 has 15 amino acids. Here the CDR3 reads CASSQVAGGQETQYF. The CDR3 bases are TGTGCCAGCAGTCAAGTAGCGGGGGGGCAAGAGACCCAGTACTTC.

Comment on this clonotype: It may be a read error: a sequence one base away is much more abundant. The rearrangement uses TRBV7-9 and TRBJ2-5; tentative D call: TRBD2 (5 bases). Germline assignment: CDR1 SEHNR and CDR2 FQNEAQ (reference sequence). The CDR3 has 13 amino acids. V lost 9 bases and J 2 bases, leaving 13 bases between the germline ends. CDR3 sequence: CARSRGIQETQYF. The CDR3 bases are TGTGCCAGAAGCCGGGGAATTCAAGAGACCCAGTACTTC. Supplemented by reference TRBV7-9 and TRBJ2-5, the full variable domain reads DTGVSQNPRHKITKRGQNVTFRCDPISEHNRLYWYRQTLGQGPEFLTYFQNEAQLEKSRLLSDRFSAERPKGSFSTLEIQRTEQGDSAMYLCARSRGIQETQYFGPGTRLLVL.

A word on this clonotype: This could be a read error, since a much larger clone is one nucleotide away. The rearrangement links TRBV10-3 to TRBJ1-2; D remains unclear. Germline CDR1 is ENHRY and CDR2 is SYGVKD. This CDR3 has 15 residues. Deletions cut 6 bases from V and 0 bases from J, with 14 bases between. The CDR3 DNA reads TGTGCCATCAGGGAGATCAGGCAAGCTAACTATGGCTACACCTTC. Amino acid sequence: CAIREIRQANYGYTF.

In this sample, this clonotype turned up many times. V and J are TRBV24-1 and TRBJ1-2; D gene unclear. Germline loops: CDR1 KGHDR, CDR2 SFDVKD. The CDR3 loop spans 14 amino acids. Trimming removed 3 bases from V and 5 bases from J, with 12 bases in between. DNA for the CDR3: TGTGCCACCAGTGATCAGCGGACCGCGTATGGCTACACCTTC. Protein sequence: CATSDQRTAYGYTF.

The V call is TRBV7-6, the J call TRBJ2-5; 8 bases are a match to TRBD2. Unmatched junction bases numbered 15, after V lost 7 bases and J lost 2 bases. CDR1 is SGHVS and CDR2 is FNYEAQ in the germline V gene. The CDR3 extends over 17 amino acids. The CDR3 DNA reads as TGTGCCAGCAACCCGGCTAGCGGGCCCGTTCTGCAAGAGACCCAGTACTTC. Protein product: CASNPASGPVLQETQYF.

The chain carries TRBV9 and TRBJ1-6, with a tentative D call TRBD1 (5 bases). This CDR3 spans 16 amino acids. The germline CDR1 and CDR2 sequences are SGDLS and YYNGEE. V lost 5 bases, J lost 7 bases, and 19 bases lay in between. CDR3 loop: CASSLLGRVTNSPLHF. The CDR3 DNA is TGTGCCAGCAGTTTATTAGGCAGGGTAACGAATTCACCCCTCCACTTT.

Regarding this clonotype: A read error may account for a junction end that differs from germline. This chain links TRBV20-1 with TRBJ1-1; 12 nucleotides line up with TRBD1. CDR3 length equals 15 residues. Germline assignment: CDR1 DFQATT and CDR2 SNEGSKA (reference sequence). The CDR3 nucleotides read TGCAGTGCTGCCGGGACAGGGGGCATGAACACTCAAGCTTTCTTT. It encodes CSAAGTGGMNTQAFF.

V usage is TRBV7-9 and J usage is TRBJ1-1, with TRBD1 as a possible D gene (5 bases). The V gene lost 4 bases and the J gene lost 3 bases, with 21 bases spanning the gap. Germline CDR1 SEHNR, CDR2 FQNEAQ (reference sequence). The CDR3 is made up of 17 amino acids. The CDR3 loop is CASSSNRRGHMDTEAFF. CDR3 sequence (DNA): TGTGCCAGCAGCTCCAATCGGAGGGGCCACATGGACACTGAAGCTTTCTTT.

There are a few counts of this clonotype. V and J are TRBV29-1 and TRBJ1-4; possible D gene TRBD1, 5 bases. Germline CDR1 and CDR2: SQVTM and ANQGSEA. The CDR3 has 16 residues. V was pared by 7 bases and J by 1 base, with 19 bases between. The CDR3 loop reads CSASGTSQKTNEKLFF. The DNA of the CDR3 is TGCAGCGCTTCCGGGACGAGTCAAAAAACTAATGAAAAACTGTTTTTT.

Concerning this clonotype itself: Relative to the germline gene, one junction end is altered; a read error may explain this. The V call is TRBV20-1, the J call TRBJ2-7; 7 positions match TRBD1. This CDR3 contains 13 residues. Germline V lookup: CDR1 DFQATT, CDR2 SNEGSKA (reference sequence). As DNA, the CDR3 is TGCAGTGAAGAGGGGGCGAGCTCCTGCGAGCAGTACTTC. The encoded protein is CSEEGASSCEQYF.

This chain connects TRBV7-2 to TRBJ1-2, with TRBD1 matching over 8 bases. The germline V gene has CDR1 SGHTA and CDR2 FQGNSA. The CDR3 is 16 residues long. The trim removed 5 bases at V and 2 bases at J, leaving 10 bases unmatched. This chain's CDR3 is CASSPDTGQVNYGYTF. CDR3 nucleotides: TGTGCCAGCAGCCCCGATACGGGACAGGTGAACTATGGCTACACCTTC.

The chain has TRBV7-3 and TRBJ1-2; tentative D call: TRBD1 (5 bases). Trimming removed 5 bases at V and 4 bases at J, with 14 bases between. The CDR3 has 14 amino acids. Looked up from germline, CDR1 is SGHTA and CDR2 is FQGTGA. The CDR3 DNA sequence: TGTGCCAGCAGCCCAGGGACGGTCCGCTATGGCTACACCTTC. Protein: CASSPGTVRYGYTF.

This chain joins TRBV19 and TRBJ1-4; D not certain. CDR1 is LNHDA and CDR2 is SQIVND in the germline V gene (reference sequence). With 8 bases removed from V and 0 bases from J, the gap between germline ends came to 13 bases. The CDR3 has 15 residues. The DNA for the CDR3 is TGTGCCAGTGATTCAGGAGACGCAACTAATGAAAAACTGTTTTTT. Amino acids: CASDSGDATNEKLFF.

The chain couples TRBV10-3 to TRBJ1-6; 10 bases match TRBD1. The CDR3 length is 15 residues. The J segment lost 6 bases and the V segment lost 6 bases, leaving 5 bases of the junction unmatched. Germline-derived CDR1 and CDR2 are ENHRY and SYGVKD. CDR3 DNA sequence: TGTGCCATCAGAGGGGACAGGGGCGCTAATTCACCCCTCCACTTT. This sequence encodes CAIRGDRGANSPLHF.

This clonotype was detected a few times. The V and J genes are TRBV29-1 and TRBJ1-1; TRBD1 matches at 9 bases. CDR3 length equals 16 residues. Germline loops: CDR1 SQVTM, CDR2 ANQGSEA. Germline trimming cut 5 bases from V and 1 base from J; bases unmatched to any gene: 11. CDR3 coding DNA: TGCAGCGTTCCACCGGGACAGGGATTGAAGAACACTGAAGCTTTCTTT. Amino acid sequence: CSVPPGQGLKNTEAFF.

This clonotype turned up a few times. The chain links TRBV7-8 to TRBJ2-2; D unclear. Germline-derived CDR1 and CDR2 are SGHVS and FQNEAQ. Deletions cut 6 bases from V and 0 bases from J, with 5 bases between. The CDR3 loop spans 13 amino acids. The CDR3 DNA sequence: TGTGCCAGCAGATCGGCGAACACCGGGGAGCTGTTTTTT. Translating gives CASRSANTGELFF.

DNA for the CDR3: TGCGCCAGCAGCTCCTATCTCCGGGGGATAGCGGGGCCCTCTGGGGCCAACGTCCTGACTTTC. It specifies CASSSYLRGIAGPSGANVLTF. The chain links TRBV5-1 to TRBJ2-6; 8 positions match TRBD2. The CDR3 runs to 21 residues. The germline gives CDR1 SGHRS, CDR2 YFSETQ. V shed 3 bases and J 0 bases; nucleotides not matched to a gene: 17.

This clonotype was found many times. V is TRBV15 and J is TRBJ2-7; 8 bases line up with TRBD2. The V gene's germline CDR1 is LNHNV and CDR2 YYDKDF (reference sequence). This CDR3 spans 17 amino acids. The J segment lost 2 bases and the V segment lost 3 bases, leaving 12 bases of the junction unmatched. CDR3 in DNA: TGTGCCACCAGCAGCCCCAGGAGGGTAGCGGGAACCTACGAGCAGTACTTC. Its translation is CATSSPRRVAGTYEQYF.

Here the CDR3 DNA reads TGTGCCACCAGTGAAGAGGGCACTGAAGCTTTCTTT. This codes for CATSEEGTEAFF. The chain joins TRBV24-1 to TRBJ1-1; the D is unclear. The CDR3 is 12 residues long. CDR1 KGHDR and CDR2 SFDVKD come from the germline V gene. Trimming took 4 bases from V and 4 from J, leaving 6 bases between them.

To note about this clonotype: The germline gene is not matched at one end of the junction; a read error may be the cause. The chain couples TRBV5-8 to TRBJ1-5; D is uncertain. The germline CDR1 and CDR2 sequences are SGHTS and YDEGEE. This CDR3 contains 15 residues. The CDR3 DNA is TGCGCCAGCAGCCAAGAACCGAACAGCAATCAGCCCCAGCATTTT. Translated: CASSQEPNSNQPQHF.

The chain links TRBV29-1 to TRBJ1-3; no reliable D call. CDR1 and CDR2 (germline): SQVTM, ANQGSEA. This CDR3 region has 12 residues. V lost 3 bases and J lost 7, with 10 bases in between. For the CDR3, the DNA is TGCAGCGTTGACTTGTCAGGTAACACCATATATTTT. Protein product: CSVDLSGNTIYF.

V gene TRBV11-2 combines with J gene TRBJ2-2, with 7 bases that match TRBD2. Trimming removed 6 bases from V and 6 bases from J; junction bases left unmatched: 10. This CDR3 has 15 amino acids. Germline-derived CDR1 and CDR2 are SGHAT and FQNNGV. For the CDR3, the DNA is TGTGCCAGCAGTTCTGGGAGGGTCGGGGCCGGGGAGCTGTTTTTT. This encodes CASSSGRVGAGELFF.

V gene TRBV10-3 combines with J gene TRBJ2-7, with unresolved D. Germline V lookup: CDR1 ENHRY, CDR2 SYGVKD. The CDR3 length is 13 residues. V was clipped by 4 bases and J by 4 bases, with 11 bases between them. The CDR3 sequence is CAISASMPYEQYF. CDR3 sequence (DNA): TGTGCCATCAGTGCGAGTATGCCTTACGAGCAGTACTTC.

The chain employs TRBV11-2 and TRBJ1-4, with 7 bases lining up with TRBD1. J gave up 3 bases and V 2 bases, and 3 bases lay outside the gene matches. The germline V gene has CDR1 SGHAT and CDR2 FQNNGV. This CDR3 is 15 amino acids long. CDR3 nucleotide sequence: TGTGCCAGCAGCTTAACGGGACAGCCTAATGAAAAACTGTTTTTT. Its protein is CASSLTGQPNEKLFF.

There are many counts of this clonotype. This sequence joins TRBV7-9 and TRBJ1-2; 8 bases are a match to TRBD1. CDR1 is SEHNR and CDR2 is FQNEAQ in the germline V gene (reference sequence). J gave up 3 bases and V 5 bases, and 8 bases lay outside the gene matches. This CDR3 has 15 residues. The CDR3 DNA sequence: TGTGCCAGCAGCGTTGCAGGGGGCCCGCACTATGGCTACACCTTC. Translation gives CASSVAGGPHYGYTF.